This T cell receptor (beta chain) was sequenced during a study of blood T cell repertoires in COVID-19. Across the whole study: Donors in the United States, Italy and Spain gave samples during acute or convalescent COVID-19. The cDNA or gDNA used as material had been derived from T cells, B-cell-depleted T cells, or PBMCs.

In the original processing: Reference gene primer amplification gave estimated nucleated cell counts. Some clones are missing from TCRdb's copy, which holds only in-frame ones; the method was immunoSEQ multiplex PCR. That table gives V, J and clone size, and the DNA gave D and trimming. Here the sample spans about 200,000 clones, 75% to 90% being singletons. The CDR3 has 16 amino acids. V shed 5 bases and J shed 0 bases, with 13 bases lying between them. Per germline, CDR1 MDHEN and CDR2 SYDVKM. This TCR was recovered from a human donor in a cohort sampled during active COVID-19. J is TRBJ1-4 and V is TRBV28; D is possibly TRBD1 (5 bases). Sequenced material: peripheral blood. CDR3 in DNA: TGTGCCAGCAGTCTTCAGGGAATAGCAACTAATGAAAAACTGTTTTTT. Protein sequence: CASSLQGIATNEKLFF.